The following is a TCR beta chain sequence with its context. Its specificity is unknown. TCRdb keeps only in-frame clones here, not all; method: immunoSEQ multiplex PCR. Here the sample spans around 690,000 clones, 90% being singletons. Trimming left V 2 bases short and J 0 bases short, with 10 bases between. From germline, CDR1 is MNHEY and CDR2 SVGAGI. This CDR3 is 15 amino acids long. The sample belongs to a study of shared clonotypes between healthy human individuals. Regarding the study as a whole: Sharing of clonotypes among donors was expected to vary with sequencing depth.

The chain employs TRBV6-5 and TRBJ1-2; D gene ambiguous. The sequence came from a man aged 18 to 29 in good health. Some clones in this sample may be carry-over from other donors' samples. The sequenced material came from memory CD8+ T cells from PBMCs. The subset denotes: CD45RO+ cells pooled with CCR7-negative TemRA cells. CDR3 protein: CASSYNGNSNYGYTF. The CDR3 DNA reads TGTGCCAGCAGTTACAATGGCAACTCTAACTATGGCTACACCTTC.